This T cell receptor beta chain was sequenced for a study of T cell repertoires in aging, cancer and after chemotherapy. As for the study in general: Donor ages fell into six groups from 30 or younger up to 70 or older. Pre- and post-chemotherapy samples were paired from chronic lymphocytic leukemia patients treated with fludarabine- or bendamustine-based regimens.

In its sample, this clonotype ranks as large. Rearranged V-D-J TRB sequences were amplified with a mixed TRB-A/B primer pool. TCRdb used MiXCR to reprocess the multiplex PCR reads, holding one entry per CDR3 protein. The sample lists 6,000 to 8,500 distinct CDR3 sequences; 30% were seen once. The template was genomic DNA from peripheral blood, not RNA. CDR1 is LNHNV, CDR2 YYDKDF, per germline (reference sequence). The CDR3 runs to 16 residues. The V end was cut by 0 bases, the J end by 4 bases, with 14 bases between. The receptor was derived from a human donor with a blood cancer. The source material was blood. The chain has TRBV15 and TRBJ2-3, with a weak D call TRBD2 (6 bases). CDR3 amino acids: CATSRDPGGAPDTQYF. In nucleotides, the CDR3 is TGTGCCACCAGCAGAGATCCAGGCGGGGCCCCAGATACGCAGTATTTT.